A selection of T cell receptor beta chains follows, all from one sample in a study of T cell responses to AZD1222 COVID-19 vaccine. Clones were sequenced by immunoSEQ multiplex PCR, and TCRdb holds only the in-frame ones, with some missing. This table holds 150,000 or so clones, 85% to 95% found once. The sequencing here drew on peripheral blood, taken on day 0 of AZD1222 vaccination. The receptors here all came from an adult in good health. The CDR3 runs from the conserved cysteine through the conserved F or W. D genes are given only for firm matches. Only part of the rows carry a size: once, few, many, or a class if the clone is expanded.

D: TRBD1
J: TRBJ2-3
V: TRBV7-9
size: -
CDR3: CASSAARGGRDTQYF
DNA: TGTGCCAGCAGCGCCGCCCGAGGGGGCCGGGATACGCAGTATTTT

D: -
J: TRBJ1-5
V: TRBV12-5
size: -
CDR3: CASGKDQLNQPQHF
DNA: TGTGCTAGTGGTAAAGACCAGTTGAATCAGCCCCAGCATTTT

D: -
J: TRBJ1-4
V: TRBV2
size: -
CDR3: CASSASPGQLSEKLFF
DNA: TGTGCCAGCAGTGCCTCCCCGGGACAACTTTCCGAAAAACTGTTTTTT

D: -
J: TRBJ1-2
V: TRBV6-1
size: -
CDR3: CASSEARGVFYGYTF
DNA: TGTGCCAGCAGTGAAGCGCGGGGGGTTTTCTATGGCTACACCTTC

D: -
J: TRBJ1-5
V: TRBV29-1
size: -
CDR3: CSVLAEGAGQPQHF
DNA: TGCAGCGTTCTGGCGGAGGGCGCGGGTCAGCCCCAGCATTTT

D: -
J: TRBJ2-7
V: TRBV15
size: -
CDR3: CATSRDLGGTYEQYF
DNA: TGTGCCACCAGCAGAGATTTGGGGGGCACCTACGAGCAGTACTTC

D: -
J: TRBJ1-4
V: TRBV28
size: once
CDR3: CASLSGGVDEKLFF
DNA: TGTGCCAGCCTATCCGGGGGAGTTGATGAAAAACTGTTTTTT

D: TRBD2
J: TRBJ2-5
V: TRBV4-2
size: -
CDR3: CASSPISGGEETQYF
DNA: TGTGCCAGCAGCCCGATTAGCGGGGGTGAAGAGACCCAGTACTTC

D: -
J: TRBJ2-1
V: TRBV9
size: -
CDR3: CASSVATPYNEQFF
DNA: TGTGCCAGCAGCGTAGCTACCCCCTACAATGAGCAGTTCTTC

D: -
J: TRBJ2-5
V: TRBV5-1
size: -
CDR3: CASSISPIYQETQYF
DNA: TGCGCCAGCAGCATTTCCCCTATCTACCAAGAGACCCAGTACTTC

D: TRBD1
J: TRBJ1-1
V: TRBV10-3
size: -
CDR3: CAISAGQGTTEAFF
DNA: TGTGCCATCAGCGCGGGACAGGGGACCACTGAAGCTTTCTTT

D: -
J: TRBJ2-1
V: TRBV6-1
size: -
CDR3: CASSEEMRGPYNEQFF
DNA: TGTGCCAGCAGTGAAGAGATGCGGGGGCCCTACAATGAGCAGTTCTTC